What follows is one TCR beta chain and its context. The authors reverse transcribed all of the isolated RNA, so sequencing captured expressed TCRB transcripts. Repertoires were generated with immunoSEQ multiplex PCR, while TCRdb's copy carries only in-frame clones and drops some. The repertoire holds about 350,000 clones, with less than 20% as singletons. Looked up from germline, CDR1 is SEHNR and CDR2 is FQNEAQ (reference sequence). This CDR3 contains 16 residues. Trimming took off 3 bases at V and 4 bases at J, with 13 bases between the two ends. This sample stems from a study of beta chain features in type 1 diabetes.

This sequence originates from a woman aged 18-30 years in good health. The chain carries TRBV7-9 and TRBJ2-6, with D hard to call. Sequencing input: naive CD4+ T cells from blood. CDR3 nucleotide sequence: TGTGCCAGCAGCTTTCGCCCCGAGGTAGGGGCCAACGTCCTGACTTTC. Protein product: CASSFRPEVGANVLTF.